This T cell receptor (beta chain) stems from a study of breast tumors, draining lymph nodes, adjacent tissues. Each CDR3 protein gets one entry after TCRdb re-called the multiplex PCR reads with MiXCR. The table records approximately 200,000 distinct CDR3 sequences, approximately 33% of them present only once. Overall study findings and caveats: Findings are consistent with lymph node origin and intratumoral expansion of most tumor T cells.

The CDR3 runs 12 residues. The germline V and J ends were trimmed by 3 bases and 6 bases, with 10 bases remaining between them. The germline CDR1 and CDR2 sequences are DFQATT and SNEGSKA (reference sequence). Axillary draining lymph nodes of breast cancer patients supplied the node samples. At least ten counts were recorded for this clonotype. Its antigen is not identified. V is TRBV20-1 and J is TRBJ2-3; perhaps TRBD2 as D (5 bases). The receptor's source is a female donor with breast cancer. Some clones in this sample may be carry-over from other donors' samples. The specimen was axillary lymph node tissue. Here the CDR3 DNA reads TGCAGTGCTAGCGGGATACGGGATACGCAGTATTTT. Translating it yields CSASGIRDTQYF.